This TCR beta chain was profiled in a study of T-cell reconstitution after alpha-beta-depleted transplantation in children. Trimming cost V 6 bases and J 1 base, with 8 bases left between them. This CDR3 contains 13 residues. Looked up from germline, CDR1 is MGHDK and CDR2 is SYGVNS. Unique molecular identifiers were built into the TCRbeta library. TCRdb analysed the PCR reads with MiXCR anew, one entry per CDR3 protein. The repertoire holds fewer than 550,000 distinct CDR3 sequences, with 11% as singletons. This clonotype was recorded many times. The receptor was derived from a human donor who donated a stem cell graft to a child with acute myeloid leukemia. The chain links TRBV25-1 to TRBJ2-3; possibly TRBD1 for D (5 bases). The material was PBMCs from the stem cell graft donor, obtained from the stem cell graft. The CDR3 sequence is CASSQTGTDTQYF. CDR3 sequence (DNA): TGTGCCAGCAGCCAGACAGGCACAGATACGCAGTATTTT. Using reference TRBV25-1 and TRBJ2-3 for the parts outside the CDR3, the full variable domain is EADIYQTPRYLVIGTGKKITLECSQTMGHDKMYWYQQDPGMELHLIHYSYGVNSTEKGDLSSESTVSRIRTEHFPLTLESARPSHTSQYLCASSQTGTDTQYFGPGTRLTVL.